This is a list of T cell receptor beta chains from one sample in a study of T cells after posttransplantation cyclophosphamide. Clones were sequenced by immunoSEQ multiplex PCR, and TCRdb holds only the in-frame ones, with some missing. The sample shows 10,000 or so clones, roughly 98% of them seen only once. Sequencing input: naive CD4+ T cells sorted from PBMCs. The receptors here all came from a woman aged 55-69 years in good health, CMV-negative, and a related stem cell transplant donor. CDR3s include the opening cysteine and the closing phenylalanine or tryptophan. The order of the fields is V gene, D gene, J gene, clone size, CDR3 DNA, CDR3 protein. A D gene is named only where the DNA matches it firmly. The listing skips clone size in some rows; elsewhere it reads once, few, many or a size class.

TRBV2	TRBD1	TRBJ2-2	.	TGTGCCAGCAGTCTGACAGGGGGCGTGTTGGACACCGGGGAGCTGTTTTTT	CASSLTGGVLDTGELFF
TRBV5-1	.	TRBJ2-2	.	TGCGCCAGCAGCTTACCCCAGGGAAGCACCGGGGAGCTGTTTTTT	CASSLPQGSTGELFF
TRBV19	TRBD1	TRBJ2-2	.	TGTGCCAGTAGTATAGGGACAGGATTACCGAACACCGGGGAGCTGTTTTTT	CASSIGTGLPNTGELFF
TRBV11-1	.	TRBJ1-3	.	TGTGCCAGCAGCCCACTACCGGGAGCCTCTGGAAACACCATATATTTT	CASSPLPGASGNTIYF
TRBV10-3	TRBD2	TRBJ2-3	.	TGTGCCATCAGTCCCTTACTAGCGGGAGGTCTATCTACTAGCACAGATACGCAGTATTTT	CAISPLLAGGLSTSTDTQYF
TRBV19	TRBD1	TRBJ2-3	.	TGTGCCAGTAGTCCCCGGACAGGGCGCACAGATACGCAGTATTTT	CASSPRTGRTDTQYF
TRBV6-6	.	TRBJ1-5	.	TGTGCCAGCAGTTACGAGGGGGGGGCCCCCCACTTT	CASSYEGGAPHF
TRBV27	TRBD1	TRBJ1-1	.	TGTGCCAGCAGTGGAGGGGGCCCCTGGGACACTGAAGCTTTCTTT	CASSGGGPWDTEAFF
TRBV9	.	TRBJ2-2	.	TGTGCCAGCAGCGTAGACAACAGGGCCACCGGGGAGCTGTTTTTT	CASSVDNRATGELFF
TRBV2	.	TRBJ2-1	.	TGTGCCAGCAGTGAAATGGGGGCGACCCCCAATGAGCAGTTCTTC	CASSEMGATPNEQFF
TRBV10-3	TRBD1	TRBJ2-7	.	TGTGCCATCATGCCGGGACAGGGAAAGGGCTCCTACGAGCAGTACTTC	CAIMPGQGKGSYEQYF
TRBV9	.	TRBJ1-5	.	TGTGCCAGCAGCCCGGGACAATATAGCAATCAGCCCCAGCATTTT	CASSPGQYSNQPQHF
TRBV28	.	TRBJ1-4	once	TGTGCCAGCAGTGAAGTTAGGGGAGGAAGGGATGAAAAACTGTTTTTT	CASSEVRGGRDEKLFF
TRBV23-1	.	TRBJ1-6	.	TGCGCCAGCAGCCCCTCCGGGACACCGAGCTCCTATAATTCACCCCTCCACTTT	CASSPSGTPSSYNSPLHF
TRBV11-2	.	TRBJ2-7	.	TGTGCCAGCAGCCTCGCCTACGAGTTGTACTTC	CASSLAYELYF
TRBV28	.	TRBJ2-3	once	TGTGCCAGCAGTTTTCAGTCACAGAGCACAGATACGCAGTATTTT	CASSFQSQSTDTQYF
TRBV2	.	TRBJ1-2	.	TGTGCCAGCAGCCCGACAGGACTAGGAGTACGCTATGGCTACACCTTC	CASSPTGLGVRYGYTF
TRBV7-2	TRBD1	TRBJ2-5	.	TGTGCCAGTCTGAGGGACAGGGGAGAGACCCAGTACTTC	CASLRDRGETQYF
TRBV7-9	.	TRBJ2-6	.	TGTGCCAGCAGTCAGACTCTCGGTGGGGCCAACGTCCTGACTTTC	CASSQTLGGANVLTF
TRBV9	TRBD2	TRBJ2-1	.	TGTGCCAGCAGCGTAGATGCGGGGGGGCCCCACAATGAGCAGTTCTTC	CASSVDAGGPHNEQFF
TRBV19	TRBD1	TRBJ2-2	.	TGTGCCAGTAGTATACGGGGACAGGGGCGGAGTGAAGGCACCGGGGAGCTGTTTTTT	CASSIRGQGRSEGTGELFF
TRBV30	TRBD1	TRBJ1-2	.	TGTGCCTGGAGTTCGCACAGGGGAGGAGGTGGCTACACCTTC	CAWSSHRGGGGYTF
TRBV7-9	.	TRBJ2-2	.	TGTGCCAGCGGGGCACAGGGGAACACCGGGGAGCTGTTTTTT	CASGAQGNTGELFF
TRBV28	TRBD1	TRBJ2-7	.	TGTGCCAGCAGTTCCAGGACAGGGGTCCCCTACGAGCAGTACTTC	CASSSRTGVPYEQYF
TRBV27	TRBD2	TRBJ2-1	.	TGTGCCAGCAGTTCGTTAAAGTTAGCGGGGGGCCCGAGCTCCTACAATGAGCAGTTCTTC	CASSSLKLAGGPSSYNEQFF
TRBV7-3	.	TRBJ2-3	once	TGTGCCAGCAGCCTTGGGTGGGGGGTCACAGATACGCAGTATTTT	CASSLGWGVTDTQYF
TRBV6-6	.	TRBJ2-1	.	TGTGCCAGCAGTTACCTGGGGAGCTCCTACAATGAGCAGTTCTTC	CASSYLGSSYNEQFF
TRBV11-2	.	TRBJ2-7	.	TGTGCCAGCAGCCCCCGGGACTTCTCCTACGAGCAGTACTTC	CASSPRDFSYEQYF
TRBV7-2	TRBD2	TRBJ2-3	.	TGTGCCAGCAGCTTATCCTTAGCGGGGGGGCGGATCACAGATACGCAGTATTTT	CASSLSLAGGRITDTQYF
TRBV6-1	TRBD1	TRBJ2-7	once	TGTGCCAGCAGTAGACAGGGCCTATCCTTCTACGAGCAGTACTTC	CASSRQGLSFYEQYF
TRBV6-1	TRBD1	TRBJ2-3	.	TGTGCCAGCAGGTTAGGGGGCTCTACGCAGTATTTT	CASRLGGSTQYF
TRBV9	TRBD1	TRBJ1-2	.	TGTGCCAGCAGCGCCAGGGGGGCTCATGGCTACACCTTC	CASSARGAHGYTF
TRBV18	.	TRBJ1-4	.	TGTGCCAGCTCACCAGTTCGGTCAGGGGAAGGAAAACTGTTTTTT	CASSPVRSGEGKLFF
TRBV9	TRBD1	TRBJ1-3	once	TGTGCCAGCAGCGTTGGACAGGGTCGGCATGGAAACACCATATATTTT	CASSVGQGRHGNTIYF
TRBV29-1	.	TRBJ2-1	few	TGCAGCGTTGTCAAGGACAGATACAATGAGCAGTTCTTC	CSVVKDRYNEQFF
TRBV18	TRBD1	TRBJ1-6	once	TGTGCCAGCTCACGAGACCTAGGGACAGATTATAATTCACCCCTCCACTTT	CASSRDLGTDYNSPLHF
TRBV28	TRBD1	TRBJ1-2	.	TGTGCCAGCAGTTTGACAGGGGAATGGTATGGCTACACCTTC	CASSLTGEWYGYTF
TRBV18	TRBD1	TRBJ2-7	.	TGTGCCAGCTCCAACCTAGGACAGGGGGCTGACGAGCAGTACTTC	CASSNLGQGADEQYF
TRBV7-2	TRBD2	TRBJ2-1	.	TGTGCCAGCAGCTTAGTTAGCGGGGGGGCCACAAATGAGCAGTTCTTC	CASSLVSGGATNEQFF
TRBV7-9	TRBD1	TRBJ1-6	once	TGTGCCGGCAGCTTTGGACAGGGGGCGAATTCACCCCTCCACTTT	CAGSFGQGANSPLHF
TRBV15	.	TRBJ2-4	.	TGTGCCACCAGCAGAGACACCAGGGGGGTAGCCAAAAACATTCAGTACTTC	CATSRDTRGVAKNIQYF
TRBV7-9	TRBD1	TRBJ2-3	.	TGTGCCAGCAGCCAGGGACAGGGGCGCTCAGATACGCAGTATTTT	CASSQGQGRSDTQYF
TRBV7-8	TRBD2	TRBJ2-5	.	TGTGCCAGCAGCTTAGCGCTCGGAGCGGGGGCTCAAGAGACCCAGTACTTC	CASSLALGAGAQETQYF